The source of this T cell receptor (beta chain) is a study of blood T cell repertoires in COVID-19. Using immunoSEQ multiplex PCR, the repertoire was profiled, and TCRdb retains in-frame clones only, with some absent. This table holds some 300,000 clones, approximately 86% found once. Trimming took off 4 bases at V and 4 bases at J, with 17 bases between the two ends. There are 15 residues in the CDR3. Germline V lookup: CDR1 SGHNT, CDR2 YYREEE (reference sequence). This clone has only one observation. The chain employs TRBV5-4 and TRBJ2-5; D unresolved. The source material was peripheral blood. The origin of this receptor is a woman aged 45-65 years with active or convalescent COVID-19. CDR3 sequence (DNA): TGTGCCAGCAGCCCCGATGTCTACTCAACAGAGACCCAGTACTTC. Translating it yields CASSPDVYSTETQYF. The whole variable domain, filled in from reference TRBV5-4 and TRBJ2-5, reads ETGVTQSPTHLIKTRGQQVTLRCSSQSGHNTVSWYQQALGQGPQFIFQYYREEENGRGNFPPRFSGLQFPNYSSELNVNALELDDSALYLCASSPDVYSTETQYFGPGTRLLVL.